The 28 T cell receptor beta chains below were found in one sample sequenced in a study of technical replicates of blood from a handful of donors. Clones were sequenced by immunoSEQ multiplex PCR, and TCRdb holds only the in-frame ones, with some missing. The data contain tens of thousands of clones, roughly 94% of them singletons. Specimen: T cells isolated from PBMCs. The source is a human donor in good health.

The chain uses TRBV5-6 and TRBJ1-1, with a weak D call TRBD1 (6 bases). The germline V gene encodes CDR1 SGHDT and CDR2 YYEEEE. The CDR3 loop spans 18 amino acids. V lost 0 bases to trimming and J lost 0 bases, with 18 bases between them. CDR3 region: CASSLDQGSNRLNTEAFF. As DNA, the CDR3 is TGTGCCAGCAGCTTGGATCAGGGGAGTAATAGGCTGAACACTGAAGCTTTCTTT.

This clone is a singleton in its sample. The chain employs TRBV30 and TRBJ2-2; unclear D gene. From germline, CDR1 is GTSNPN and CDR2 SVGIG (reference sequence). Deletions cut 0 bases from V and 6 bases from J, with 14 bases between. This CDR3 has 15 residues. CDR3 region: CAWSVRSSVAGELFF. CDR3 in DNA: TGTGCCTGGAGTGTACGGTCCTCGGTTGCCGGGGAGCTGTTTTTT.

This chain connects TRBV7-9 to TRBJ2-3, with a possible D match to TRBD2 (5 bases). V was clipped by 4 bases and J by 8 bases, with 16 bases between them. The CDR3 has 14 residues. Germline loops: CDR1 SEHNR, CDR2 FQNEAQ (reference sequence). CDR3 region: CASSSRTAGVTQYF. CDR3 DNA sequence: TGTGCCAGCAGCTCGCGGACTGCTGGGGTTACGCAGTATTTT.

The CDR3 loop is CAWSRDSGTEAFF. The CDR3 DNA reads TGTGCCTGGTCGCGGGACTCAGGGACTGAAGCTTTCTTT. V usage is TRBV30 and J usage is TRBJ1-1; D is perhaps TRBD1 (5 bases). V was trimmed by 5 bases and J by 5 bases, leaving 15 bases between them. The CDR3 has 13 residues. The germline V gene has CDR1 GTSNPN and CDR2 SVGIG (reference sequence).

V gene TRBV28 combines with J gene TRBJ1-3; 9 bases line up with TRBD1. CDR1 and CDR2 from the germline V gene are MDHEN and SYDVKM. The CDR3 runs to 14 residues. Losses at the gene ends were 6 bases for V and 6 bases for J; bases not matched to a gene: 6. The DNA of the CDR3 is TGTGCCAGCAGCCGTACAGGGGGCTCAAACACCATATATTTT. Its protein product is CASSRTGGSNTIYF.

CDR3 DNA sequence: TGTGCCAGCAGCACCCGGGACACACAAGAGCAGTTCTTC. Translated, it gives CASSTRDTQEQFF. The chain joins TRBV9 to TRBJ2-1, with TRBD1 as a possible D gene (6 bases). The CDR3 is 13 residues long. The V end was cut by 4 bases, the J end by 10 bases, with 15 bases between. Germline assignment: CDR1 SGDLS and CDR2 YYNGEE. The full variable domain, its missing parts supplied by reference TRBV9 and TRBJ2-1, is DSGVTQTPKHLITATGQRVTLRCSPRSGDLSVYWYQQSLDQGLQFLIQYYNGEERAKGNILERFSAQQFPDLHSELNLSSLELGDSALYFCASSTRDTQEQFFGPGTRLTVL.

The chain carries TRBV5-8 and TRBJ2-7; no clear D. Germline assignment: CDR1 SGHTS and CDR2 YDEGEE. The CDR3 contains 14 residues. V gave up 2 bases and J gave up 5 bases, with 14 bases separating them. The DNA of the CDR3 is TGTGCCAGCAGCTTAAAGCTCTCCCGCCACGAGCAGTACTTC. Protein product: CASSLKLSRHEQYF.

V and J are TRBV7-9 and TRBJ1-4; 10 bases are a match to TRBD1. In germline, CDR1 is SEHNR, CDR2 FQNEAQ (reference sequence). The CDR3 is 15 amino acids. The trim removed 1 base at V and 7 bases at J, leaving 3 bases unmatched. Written as DNA, the CDR3 is TGTGCCAGCAGCTTAGACAGGACAGGGGGTGAAAAACTGTTTTTT. Residues: CASSLDRTGGEKLFF.

CDR3 nucleotide sequence: TGCGCCAGTTCCATCGGGACACCAGGCGCAGATACGCAGTATTTT. Protein: CASSIGTPGADTQYF. The rearrangement uses TRBV5-1 and TRBJ2-3; weak D call: TRBD1 (6 bases). The CDR3 runs 15 residues. Trimming cost V 8 bases and J 4 bases, with 20 bases left between them. The germline gives CDR1 SGHRS, CDR2 YFSETQ.

The V gene is TRBV2, the J gene TRBJ1-3, with a tentative D call TRBD1 (6 bases). Trimming pared 6 bases from V and 0 bases from J, leaving 18 bases between. The germline V gene encodes CDR1 SNHLY and CDR2 FYNNEI. The CDR3 totals 17 residues. CDR3 amino acids: CASRGRDTAHSGNTIYF. CDR3 nucleotide sequence: TGTGCCAGCAGGGGGAGGGACACCGCTCACTCTGGAAACACCATATATTTT.

The chain uses TRBV7-8 and TRBJ2-1; D is uncertain. Germline V lookup: CDR1 SGHVS, CDR2 FQNEAQ. The CDR3 sequence is 13 residues long. V was cut by 5 bases and J by 2 bases, with 7 bases left in between. In DNA form, the CDR3 reads TGTGCCAGCAGCCCACGGGCCTACAATGAGCAGTTCTTC. Protein: CASSPRAYNEQFF.

The V and J genes are TRBV11-3 and TRBJ2-2, with 9 bases aligning to TRBD2. The CDR3 spans 16 residues. With 1 base clipped from V and 0 bases from J, the junction kept 0 bases outside the gene matches. The V gene's germline CDR1 is SGHNT and CDR2 YENEEA. The CDR3 DNA follows: TGTGCCAGCAGCTTAGGCGGGGGGGCGAACACCGGGGAGCTGTTTTTT. It codes for CASSLGGGANTGELFF.

This rearrangement joins TRBV27 to TRBJ1-1; tentatively, D is TRBD1 (6 bases). The V and J ends lost 2 bases and 4 bases respectively, with 8 bases between them. Germline V gene data show CDR1 as MNHEY and CDR2 as SMNVEV (reference sequence). The CDR3 consists of 13 residues. The DNA for the CDR3 is TGTGCCAGCAGTTTAACAGGGAGCACTGAAGCTTTCTTT. Its translation is CASSLTGSTEAFF.

In nucleotides, the CDR3 is TGTGCCAGCAGCGCGGGACAGGGGTCCTACAATGAGCAGTTCTTC. It encodes CASSAGQGSYNEQFF. The J gene is TRBJ2-1, the V gene TRBV11-3; the match to TRBD1 covers 10 bases. Germline V gives CDR1 SGHNT, CDR2 YENEEA. The CDR3 consists of 15 residues. The V gene end was trimmed by 5 bases and the J gene end by 1 base; junction bases not matched to a gene: 2.

The J gene is TRBJ2-2, the V gene TRBV4-1, with TRBD2 as a possible D gene (6 bases). V lost 2 bases, J lost 1 base, and 11 bases lay in between. This CDR3 has 16 residues. Germline CDR1 reads MGHRA; CDR2 reads YSYEKL. CDR3 protein: CASSQNVAENTGELFF. The CDR3 coding sequence is TGCGCCAGCAGCCAAAATGTAGCGGAGAACACCGGGGAGCTGTTTTTT.

The table lists this clone with a count of one. The CDR3, as DNA: TGTGCCAGCAGGTTACTAACGGGGAGGACAGATACGCAGTATTTT. This codes for CASRLLTGRTDTQYF. This rearrangement joins TRBV6-1 to TRBJ2-3; tentatively, D is TRBD2 (6 bases). The CDR3 is made up of 15 amino acids. V gave up 6 bases and J gave up 3 bases, with 16 bases separating them. The germline V gene encodes CDR1 MNHNS and CDR2 SASEGT.

The chain joins TRBV5-1 to TRBJ2-1, with D possibly being TRBD2 (6 bases). Germline CDR1 SGHRS, CDR2 YFSETQ. The CDR3 consists of 14 residues. Trimming took 2 bases from V and 0 from J, leaving 6 bases between them. CDR3 sequence reads: CASSFGSSYNEQFF. CDR3 nucleotide sequence: TGCGCCAGCAGCTTCGGGAGCTCCTACAATGAGCAGTTCTTC.

The genes are TRBV6-4 and TRBJ2-2, with 9 nucleotides matching TRBD1. CDR1 is MRHNA, CDR2 SNTAGT, per germline. The V and J ends lost 3 bases and 4 bases, in that order; junction bases with no gene match: 3. The CDR3 is made up of 15 amino acids. In DNA form, the CDR3 reads TGTGCCAGCAGTGAACAGGGGGCTGGCACCGGGGAGCTGTTTTTT. It specifies CASSEQGAGTGELFF.

The chain carries TRBV5-1 and TRBJ1-1; TRBD1 matches at 7 bases. In germline, CDR1 is SGHRS, CDR2 YFSETQ. With V trimmed by 0 bases and J by 3 bases, 5 bases remained unmatched. The CDR3 runs to 15 residues. The CDR3 loop is CASSLETGLYTEAFF. CDR3 DNA sequence: TGCGCCAGCAGCTTGGAGACAGGGCTCTACACTGAAGCTTTCTTT.

The chain combines TRBV27 with TRBJ2-3; the D gene is possibly TRBD2 (6 bases). The CDR3 contains 15 residues. Trimming took off 1 base at V and 1 base at J, with 9 bases between the two ends. Germline V gives CDR1 MNHEY, CDR2 SMNVEV (reference sequence). The CDR3 loop reads CASSLLSSGTDTQYF. CDR3 in DNA: TGTGCCAGCAGTTTATTGTCTAGCGGCACAGATACGCAGTATTTT.

As DNA, the CDR3 is TGTGCCAGTAGTATTCCAGGGGGAACTGAAGCTTTCTTT. Translation gives CASSIPGGTEAFF. V is TRBV19 and J is TRBJ1-1, with TRBD1 matching 7 bases. The V segment lost 3 bases and the J segment 5 bases; nucleotides outside the gene matches: 3. CDR1 is LNHDA, CDR2 SQIVND, per germline (reference sequence). CDR3 length equals 13 residues.

The sample holds one count of this clone. The J gene is TRBJ2-3, the V gene TRBV28, with 7 bases fitting TRBD1. Losses at the gene ends were 4 bases for V and 1 base for J; bases not matched to a gene: 2. The CDR3 totals 14 residues. Looked up from germline, CDR1 is MDHEN and CDR2 is SYDVKM. CDR3 loop: CASSSGQGTDTQYF. As DNA, the CDR3 is TGTGCCAGCAGTTCCGGACAGGGCACAGATACGCAGTATTTT.

The J gene is TRBJ1-5, the V gene TRBV6-5; D call uncertain. Trimming took 5 bases from V and 4 from J, leaving 9 bases between them. The CDR3 totals 13 residues. CDR1 MNHEY and CDR2 SVGAGI come from the germline V gene. The CDR3 here is CASSIDTNQPQHF. Here the CDR3 DNA reads TGTGCCAGCAGTATAGACACTAATCAGCCCCAGCATTTT.

The chain joins TRBV4-1 to TRBJ2-5; TRBD1 matches 8 bases. The CDR3 totals 16 residues. Germline assignment: CDR1 MGHRA and CDR2 YSYEKL. Losses at the gene ends were 3 bases for V and 2 bases for J; bases not matched to a gene: 8. The CDR3 DNA reads as TGCGCCAGCAGCCAGGGGGAGAGACAGGGGCAAGAGACCCAGTACTTC. Amino acid sequence: CASSQGERQGQETQYF.

The chain recombines TRBV9 with TRBJ2-2, with a weak D call TRBD2 (6 bases). The CDR3 totals 16 residues. Germline CDR1 and CDR2: SGDLS and YYNGEE. The V gene lost 0 bases and the J gene lost 3 bases, with 12 bases spanning the gap. CDR3 in DNA: TGTGCCAGCAGCGTAGCTGGCGGGGCACACACCGGGGAGCTGTTTTTT. Translated: CASSVAGGAHTGELFF. Drawing the rest from reference TRBV9 and TRBJ2-2, the complete variable domain is DSGVTQTPKHLITATGQRVTLRCSPRSGDLSVYWYQQSLDQGLQFLIQYYNGEERAKGNILERFSAQQFPDLHSELNLSSLELGDSALYFCASSVAGGAHTGELFFGEGSRLTVL.

The gene calls are TRBV11-3 and TRBJ2-5, with D hard to call. Deletions cut 5 bases from V and 4 bases from J, with 14 bases between. The length of the CDR3 is 14 residues. Looked up from germline, CDR1 is SGHNT and CDR2 is YENEEA. Here the CDR3 DNA reads TGTGCCAGCAGCCCATCACGCGTCCCAGAGACCCAGTACTTC. Amino acids: CASSPSRVPETQYF.

V is TRBV30 and J is TRBJ2-2; D remains ambiguous. The V and J ends lost 4 bases and 7 bases respectively, with 25 bases between them. CDR3 length equals 17 residues. CDR1 GTSNPN and CDR2 SVGIG come from the germline V gene (reference sequence). The CDR3 is CAWKLARPLTSYGELFF. CDR3 nucleotides: TGTGCCTGGAAACTCGCGAGGCCACTAACTTCATACGGGGAGCTGTTTTTT.

The rearrangement joins TRBV19 to TRBJ1-1, with D maybe TRBD1 (5 bases). Germline CDR1 and CDR2: LNHDA and SQIVND (reference sequence). This CDR3 comprises 14 residues. V lost 7 bases and J lost 2, with 14 bases in between. The CDR3, as DNA: TGTGCCAGTACGCCCTGGACACCTAACACTGAAGCTTTCTTT. It yields the protein CASTPWTPNTEAFF. Variable domain in full (rest from reference TRBV19 and TRBJ1-1): DGGITQSPKYLFRKEGQNVTLSCEQNLNHDAMYWYRQDPGQGLRLIYYSQIVNDFQKGDIAEGYSVSREKKESFPLTVTSAQKNPTAFYLCASTPWTPNTEAFFGQGTRLTVV.